The entry below gives a single TCR beta chain sequence along with its context. Antigen: not known. Time point indicated: week 35, safety follow-up. In every dose of vaccine, 300 ug of mutant IDH1 20-mer peptide was given alongside topical imiquimod. This specimen belongs to a study of a mutant IDH1 vaccine in newly diagnosed glioma. Study summary: Sex distribution of treated patients was about 62% male and approximately 38% female; mean age was about 40 years.

The repertoire was sequenced with immunoSEQ multiplex PCR; TCRdb's copy has only in-frame clones and lacks some. The table lists about 32,000 clones, about four fifths of them singletons. Germline values: CDR1 SGDLS, CDR2 YYNGEE. V lost 0 bases and J lost 8, with 17 bases in between. The CDR3 covers 15 residues. The TCR was taken from a man aged 35-49 years with glioma. Some clones in this sample may be carry-over from other donors' samples. The gene calls are TRBV9 and TRBJ1-2; D might be TRBD1 (5 bases). Here the sequenced sample was PBMCs, taken from a glioma patient whose treatment included an IDH1 peptide vaccine. The DNA for the CDR3 is TGTGCCAGCAGCGTAGCTCTGCAGGGAGGGAGAGGCTACACCTTC. Its translation: CASSVALQGGRGYTF.